A single sample is the source of the 16 T cell receptor beta chains below, sequenced in a study of blood T cell repertoires in COVID-19. Clones were read by immunoSEQ multiplex PCR, and TCRdb kept only the in-frame ones, dropping some. The sample consists of roughly 400,000 clones, 70% to 90% of them appearing once. Sequenced material: PBMCs or T cells enriched from blood (not recorded which). The receptor set was obtained from a woman younger than 30 who had been exposed to COVID-19.

The chain recombines TRBV28 with TRBJ1-5; 9 bases are a match to TRBD1. J gave up 3 bases and V 1 base, and 4 bases lay outside the gene matches. CDR1 and CDR2 from the germline V gene are MDHEN and SYDVKM. CDR3 length: 16 residues. The CDR3 sequence is CASSLSGQGNNQPQHF. DNA for the CDR3: TGTGCCAGCAGTTTATCGGGACAGGGAAACAATCAGCCCCAGCATTTT. The full variable domain, its missing parts supplied by reference TRBV28 and TRBJ1-5, is DVKVTQSSRYLVKRTGEKVFLECVQDMDHENMFWYRQDPGLGLRLIYFSYDVKMKEKGDIPEGYSVSREKKERFSLILESASTNQTSMYLCASSLSGQGNNQPQHFGDGTRLSIL.

This CDR3 is CASSDPDRNEQYF. CDR3 DNA: TGCGCCAGCAGTGATCCGGACAGGAACGAGCAGTACTTC. The chain links TRBV10-1 to TRBJ2-7, with TRBD1 matching over 7 bases. The V gene's germline CDR1 is WNHNN and CDR2 SYGVQD (reference sequence). Trimming took 3 bases from V and 5 from J; bases not matched to a gene: 4. The CDR3 runs 13 residues.

This chain links TRBV11-2 with TRBJ1-6; 8 bases align to TRBD1. Looked up from germline, CDR1 is SGHAT and CDR2 is FQNNGV. The CDR3 extends over 15 amino acids. Unmatched junction bases numbered 5, after V lost 0 bases and J lost 10 bases. In DNA form, the CDR3 reads TGTGCCAGCAGCTTAGAGCAGGGGGCATGGTCACCCCTCCACTTT. Translation gives CASSLEQGAWSPLHF.

For this clone: A read error may produce the germline difference seen at one junction end. The rearrangement links TRBV5-5 to TRBJ1-2; TRBD1 agrees at 8 bases. CDR1 and CDR2 (germline): SGHKS, YYEKEE (reference sequence). The CDR3 is 12 amino acids. The CDR3 DNA sequence: TGTGCCAGCAGCTTGTCCGCAGGAGGACAGGGTTTC. This gives the protein CASSLSAGGQGF.

The CDR3 sequence is CASSQDKPGFYTF. In DNA form, the CDR3 reads TGCGCCAGCAGCCAAGATAAGCCAGGGTTCTACACCTTC. This rearrangement joins TRBV4-1 to TRBJ1-2; D possibly corresponds to TRBD1 (5 bases). Trimming pared 0 bases from V and 10 bases from J, leaving 12 bases between. Germline V lookup: CDR1 MGHRA, CDR2 YSYEKL. There are 13 residues in the CDR3.

The V and J genes are TRBV4-2 and TRBJ1-2; D is possibly TRBD1 (6 bases). The V end was cut by 0 bases, the J end by 6 bases, with 8 bases between. CDR1 LGHNA and CDR2 YNFKEQ come from the germline V gene. The CDR3 loop spans 13 amino acids. CDR3 residues: CASSQDTGNGYTF. In DNA, the CDR3 is TGTGCCAGCAGCCAAGATACAGGGAATGGCTACACCTTC.

This chain uses TRBV18 with TRBJ2-2, with 8 bases lining up with TRBD2. CDR1 is KGHSH, CDR2 LQKENI, per germline. J was trimmed by 5 bases and V by 8 bases; bases with no gene match: 13. The CDR3 length is 16 residues. The CDR3 DNA reads TGTGCCAGCCTCCCCGCTAGCGGGCATGGGACCGGGGAGCTGTTTTTT. It is translated as CASLPASGHGTGELFF.

The rearrangement joins TRBV5-4 to TRBJ2-2; 7 bases align to TRBD2. Trimming removed 2 bases from V and 1 base from J; junction bases left unmatched: 2. CDR3 size: 15 residues. CDR1 and CDR2 (germline): SGHNT, YYREEE (reference sequence). In DNA form, the CDR3 reads TGTGCCAGCAGCTTCGCTAGCGGGAACACCGGGGAGCTGTTTTTT. Residues: CASSFASGNTGELFF.

V usage is TRBV27 and J usage is TRBJ2-3; 9 bases match TRBD2. CDR1 and CDR2 (germline): MNHEY, SMNVEV (reference sequence). The trim removed 1 base at V and 6 bases at J, leaving 11 bases unmatched. This CDR3 spans 17 amino acids. Here the CDR3 reads CASSLFQKRGVPDTQYF. Written as DNA, the CDR3 is TGTGCCAGCAGTTTATTCCAAAAGCGGGGGGTGCCCGATACGCAGTATTTT.

The genes are TRBV2 and TRBJ1-1; 10 nucleotides align to TRBD1. The V gene's germline CDR1 is SNHLY and CDR2 FYNNEI. CDR3 length: 14 amino acids. With 6 bases clipped from V and 4 bases from J, the junction kept 5 bases outside the gene matches. The CDR3 sequence is CASRWTGGGTEAFF. Here the CDR3 DNA reads TGTGCCAGCAGATGGACAGGGGGAGGCACTGAAGCTTTCTTT.

This clone was counted only a few times. The chain is built from TRBV19 and TRBJ2-1; TRBD2 matches 9 bases. CDR1 is LNHDA and CDR2 is SQIVND in the germline V gene (reference sequence). This CDR3 comprises 15 residues. With V trimmed by 6 bases and J by 1 base, 4 bases remained unmatched. This chain's CDR3 is CASSLAGRSYNEQFF. CDR3 DNA: TGTGCCAGTAGCCTAGCGGGGAGGTCCTACAATGAGCAGTTCTTC.

This clone turned up a few times. The gene calls are TRBV20-1 and TRBJ1-3; the D is unclear. V was clipped by 3 bases and J by 0 bases, with 12 bases between them. The CDR3 spans 15 residues. The germline V gene encodes CDR1 DFQATT and CDR2 SNEGSKA (reference sequence). CDR3 protein: CSASPGGFSGNTIYF. The CDR3, as DNA: TGCAGTGCTAGTCCAGGAGGGTTCTCTGGAAACACCATATATTTT.

This clone has just one count. J is TRBJ2-7 and V is TRBV10-1; 14 bases are shared with TRBD2. CDR1 is WNHNN and CDR2 is SYGVQD in the germline V gene (reference sequence). CDR3 length: 17 amino acids. The V and J ends lost 6 bases and 0 bases, in that order; junction bases with no gene match: 7. The CDR3 loop reads CASRETSGGGSSYEQYF. The CDR3 nucleotides are TGCGCCAGCAGGGAGACTAGCGGGGGGGGTAGCTCCTACGAGCAGTACTTC.

This chain links TRBV4-3 with TRBJ2-7; 8 nucleotides agree with TRBD2. J gave up 3 bases and V 2 bases, and 6 bases lay outside the gene matches. The CDR3 is 15 amino acids. CDR1 LGHNA and CDR2 YSLEER come from the germline V gene. In nucleotides, the CDR3 is TGCGCCAGCAGCCAACATAGCGGGGCAGTCTACGAGCAGTACTTC. This gives the protein CASSQHSGAVYEQYF.

This clone was seen just once. This chain links TRBV6-5 with TRBJ1-5; D unresolved. V gave up 6 bases and J gave up 0 bases, with 12 bases separating them. The CDR3 has 15 amino acids. CDR1 and CDR2 (germline): MNHEY, SVGAGI. The CDR3: CASRHEVYSNQPQHF. CDR3 sequence (DNA): TGTGCCAGCAGACATGAGGTCTATAGCAATCAGCCCCAGCATTTT.

The V call is TRBV10-3, the J call TRBJ2-7, with TRBD1 identical over 10 bases. CDR3 length: 16 amino acids. After removal of 2 bases from V and 5 bases from J, the junction contained 9 bases not matched to a gene. The V gene's germline CDR1 is ENHRY and CDR2 SYGVKD. The CDR3 loop reads CAISELPGQGIHEQYF. The CDR3 region has the DNA TGTGCCATCAGTGAGCTACCGGGACAGGGGATTCACGAGCAGTACTTC.